What follows describes a single T cell receptor (beta chain). Its antigen is unknown. Sequencing ends 3 residues short of the CDR3 end; the germline J gene provides the rest. These data are taken from a study of Tregs in tolerant kidney transplant recipients. Study conclusions and caveats: Antigen-driven expansion was suggested because donor-specific Tregs expanded more than all Tregs in tolerant patients.

Here immunoSEQ multiplex PCR was the method, and the copy in TCRdb shows in-frame clones only, minus some. This sample contains 45,000 to 55,000 clones. Trimming removed 6 bases from V and 0 bases from J; junction bases left unmatched: 15. There are 18 residues in the CDR3. CDR1 and CDR2 from the germline V gene are DFQATT and SNEGSKA (reference sequence). Sequencing was performed on CD4+ T cells from blood, taken before the transplant. The genes are TRBV20-1 and TRBJ2-4; 9 nucleotides align to TRBD2. The TCR comes from a human donor who received a combined kidney and bone marrow transplant. CDR3 amino acids: CSATNEETSGLAKNIQYF. The covered CDR3 bases are TGCAGTGCGACCAATGAGGAGACTAGCGGACTAGCCAAAAACATT.